This record covers a single TCR beta chain. The CDR3 contains 14 residues. Germline-derived CDR1 and CDR2 are LGHNA and YSLEER. V lost 4 bases, J lost 0 bases, and 10 bases lay in between. This sample was included in a study of cytomegalovirus exposure and HLA in healthy donors. Amplification used 60 Vbeta primers and 13 Jbeta primers. Sequenced by immunoSEQ multiplex PCR; TCRdb stores in-frame clones only, minus some. The repertoire holds around 150,000 clones, with around four fifths as singletons. The sequenced sample consisted of PBMCs. This chain joins TRBV4-3 and TRBJ2-7; maybe TRBD1 (6 bases). This TCR was recovered from a male donor in good health and CMV-seronegative. The CDR3 region has the DNA TGCGCCAGCAGCCCCAGACAGGACTCCTACGAGCAGTACTTC. Translating gives CASSPRQDSYEQYF.